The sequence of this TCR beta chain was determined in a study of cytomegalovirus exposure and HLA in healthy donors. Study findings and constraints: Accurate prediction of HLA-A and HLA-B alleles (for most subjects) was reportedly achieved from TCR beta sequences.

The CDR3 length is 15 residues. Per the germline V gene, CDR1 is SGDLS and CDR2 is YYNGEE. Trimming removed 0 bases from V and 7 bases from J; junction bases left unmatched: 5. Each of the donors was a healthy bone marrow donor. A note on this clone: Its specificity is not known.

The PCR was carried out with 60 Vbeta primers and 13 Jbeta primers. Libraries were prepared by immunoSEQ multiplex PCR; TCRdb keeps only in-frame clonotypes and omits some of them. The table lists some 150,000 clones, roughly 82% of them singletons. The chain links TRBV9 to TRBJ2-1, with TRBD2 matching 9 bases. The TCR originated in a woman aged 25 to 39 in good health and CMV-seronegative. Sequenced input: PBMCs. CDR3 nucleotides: TGTGCCAGCAGCGTAGTGGCGGGAGGGCCAAATGAGCAGTTCTTC. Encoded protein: CASSVVAGGPNEQFF.